Each of the 27 T cell receptor beta chains below was sequenced from the same sample in a study of Ad26.COV2.S vaccination and SARS-CoV-2 variants. Treatment: 15 to 20 received Ad26.COV2.S at low or high dose, single or two shots; about 5 received placebo; per-sample allocation not given. Day 63 after the first vaccine or placebo injection was the time point for sampling. This table comes from immunoSEQ multiplex PCR, and its TCRdb copy is limited to in-frame clones, with some not included. There are 350,000 to 500,000 clones in the sample; around nine tenths occur only once, and less than 4% lies in the top ten. Here the sequenced sample was peripheral blood, taken in a trial of Ad26.COV2.S vaccine versus placebo. These receptors all come from a person aged 18-65 years who received the Ad26.COV2.S COVID-19 vaccine or a placebo.

The chain links TRBV3-1 (or the pseudogene TRBV3-2) to TRBJ2-7, with D tentatively TRBD1 or TRBD2 (6 bases each). Germline CDR1 is LGHDT and CDR2 is YNNKEL (reference sequence). The CDR3 has 16 amino acids. V was trimmed by 0 bases and J by 2 bases, leaving 14 bases between them. CDR3: CASSQDRGDFTYEQYF. CDR3 bases: TGTGCCAGCAGCCAAGATAGGGGGGACTTTACCTACGAGCAGTACTTC.

The rearrangement uses TRBV6-2 or TRBV6-3 and TRBJ2-1; TRBD1 aligns across 7 bases. With V trimmed by 6 bases and J by 7 bases, 12 bases remained unmatched. Germline CDR1 MNHEY, CDR2 SVGEGT. The CDR3 runs 15 residues. Here the CDR3 DNA reads TGTGCCAGCAGCTTTGACAGGGTCGCTGGGAATGAGCAGTTCTTC. It specifies CASSFDRVAGNEQFF.

This clone is a singleton in its sample. This sequence joins TRBV6-2 or TRBV6-3 and TRBJ2-1; 13 positions match TRBD2. The CDR3 consists of 17 residues. Germline V CDR1 and CDR2: MNHEY, SVGEGT. Trimming removed 0 bases from V and 8 bases from J; junction bases left unmatched: 7. CDR3 region: CASSYSSFGLAGDEQFF. CDR3 sequence (DNA): TGTGCCAGCAGTTACTCCTCATTCGGACTAGCGGGGGATGAGCAGTTCTTC.

This chain links TRBV6-5 with TRBJ1-2, with a tentative D call TRBD1 (6 bases). The germline V gene has CDR1 MNHEY and CDR2 SVGAGI. This CDR3 has 13 residues. Trimming stripped 2 bases from V and 8 bases from J, with 12 bases between. The CDR3 here is CASSYEGEGGYTF. Here the CDR3 DNA reads TGTGCCAGCAGTTACGAGGGGGAAGGCGGCTACACCTTC.

The chain combines TRBV14 with TRBJ2-2; 10 nucleotides line up with TRBD2. This CDR3 has 19 amino acids. Germline V gene data show CDR1 as SGHDN and CDR2 as FVKESK. The V gene end was trimmed by 4 bases and the J gene end by 1 base; junction bases not matched to a gene: 12. The CDR3 here is CASSLGTVGLAVNTGELFF. As DNA, the CDR3 is TGTGCCAGCAGCCTCGGGACGGTTGGACTAGCGGTGAACACCGGGGAGCTGTTTTTT.

This clone showed up just once. This chain connects TRBV25-1 to TRBJ2-5; no reliable D call. Deletions cut 0 bases from V and 5 bases from J, with 13 bases between. There are 15 residues in the CDR3. Germline lookup yields CDR1 MGHDK and CDR2 SYGVNS. This CDR3 reads CASSEYVARGETQYF. CDR3 in DNA: TGTGCCAGCAGTGAATATGTGGCGAGAGGCGAGACCCAGTACTTC.

The V and J genes are TRBV5-1 and TRBJ1-1; 7 bases fit TRBD1. This CDR3 contains 13 residues. J gave up 1 base and V 6 bases, and 3 bases lay outside the gene matches. CDR1 is SGHRS and CDR2 is YFSETQ in the germline V gene. CDR3 nucleotides: TGCGCCAGCACACGGGACAGGAACACTGAAGCTTTCTTT. It is translated as CASTRDRNTEAFF. The whole variable domain, remainder taken from reference TRBV5-1 and TRBJ1-1, is KAGVTQTPRYLIKTRGQQVTLSCSPISGHRSVSWYQQTPGQGLQFLFEYFSETQRNKGNFPGRFSGRQFSNSRSEMNVSTLELGDSALYLCASTRDRNTEAFFGQGTRLTVV.

Details on this clone: The junction does not match germline at one end; this may be a read error. The V and J genes are TRBV7-7 and TRBJ2-5; perhaps D is TRBD1 or TRBD2 (5 bases each). The germline V gene has CDR1 SSHAT and CDR2 FNYEAQ (reference sequence). The length of the CDR3 is 15 residues. The CDR3 here is CASSLGSGALETQYF. The CDR3 nucleotides read TGTGCTAGCAGCTTAGGTTCCGGGGCTCTAGAGACCCAGTACTTC.

This rearrangement joins TRBV7-3 to TRBJ2-1; D remains unclear. Looked up from germline, CDR1 is SGHTA and CDR2 is FQGTGA. Deletions cut 2 bases from V and 10 bases from J, with 15 bases between. The CDR3 has 14 residues. The CDR3 sequence is CASSLGELPGEQFF. The CDR3 nucleotides read TGTGCCAGCAGCTTAGGGGAACTCCCCGGGGAGCAGTTCTTC.

The chain links TRBV7-9 to TRBJ2-1, with 11 nucleotides matching TRBD1. Germline CDR1 SEHNR, CDR2 FQNEAQ (reference sequence). The CDR3 is 16 residues long. V was clipped by 5 bases and J by 8 bases; unmatched bases: 11. CDR3 bases: TGTGCCAGCAGCATGGGACGGACAGGGGGCTTGGATGAGCAGTTCTTC. Translation: CASSMGRTGGLDEQFF.

This clone has only one observation. The CDR3 DNA is TGTGCCAGCTCTCCCCTCGACAGGGGGTACGAGCAGTACTTC. Residues: CASSPLDRGYEQYF. J is TRBJ2-7 and V is TRBV25-1, with 9 bases aligning to TRBD1. The CDR3 consists of 14 residues. J gave up 4 bases and V 8 bases, and 9 bases lay outside the gene matches. The V gene's germline CDR1 is MGHDK and CDR2 SYGVNS.

The rearrangement uses TRBV7-9 and TRBJ1-6; the D is unclear. Trimming stripped 10 bases from V and 6 bases from J, with 22 bases between. The CDR3 has 16 amino acids. Germline V gene data show CDR1 as SEHNR and CDR2 as FQNEAQ (reference sequence). CDR3 sequence reads: CATESGRIGVNSPLHF. The CDR3 DNA reads TGTGCCACCGAGTCAGGACGGATCGGAGTTAATTCACCCCTCCACTTT.

Only a few counts were recorded for this clone. This rearrangement joins TRBV14 to TRBJ1-2, with TRBD1 matching 9 bases. Germline assignment: CDR1 SGHDN and CDR2 FVKESK. The V gene end was trimmed by 0 bases and the J gene end by 4 bases; junction bases not matched to a gene: 6. The CDR3 is made up of 16 amino acids. CDR3 bases: TGTGCCAGCAGCCAAGAGGGGGACAGGGCATCCTATGGCTACACCTTC. This encodes CASSQEGDRASYGYTF.

The chain is built from TRBV29-1 and TRBJ2-5; TRBD1 matches at 9 bases. The germline CDR1 and CDR2 sequences are SQVTM and ANQGSEA. This CDR3 has 13 residues. V dropped 5 bases and J dropped 3; count of bases not matched to a gene: 4. CDR3 in amino acids: CSVSRQGEETQYF. The CDR3 DNA reads as TGCAGCGTTTCCAGACAGGGGGAAGAGACCCAGTACTTC. Combining the CDR3 with reference TRBV29-1 and TRBJ2-5 gives the whole variable domain SAVISQKPSRDICQRGTSLTIQCQVDSQVTMMFWYRQQPGQSLTLIATANQGSEATYESGFVIDKFPISRPNLTFSTLTVSNMSPEDSSIYLCSVSRQGEETQYFGPGTRLLVL.

The V gene is TRBV5-4, the J gene TRBJ2-7; TRBD1 is a possible D gene (6 bases). V was clipped by 4 bases and J by 2 bases, with 13 bases between them. The CDR3 spans 14 residues. Looked up from germline, CDR1 is SGHNT and CDR2 is YYREEE (reference sequence). The CDR3 loop is CASSNRDLTYEQYF. The CDR3 DNA reads TGTGCCAGCAGCAACAGGGATTTAACCTACGAGCAGTACTTC.

This chain connects TRBV5-4 to TRBJ2-5, with a tentative D call TRBD1 (5 bases). The germline V gene has CDR1 SGHNT and CDR2 YYREEE (reference sequence). The V end lost 2 bases, the J end lost 5 bases, and 16 bases lay between the germline ends. There are 15 residues in the CDR3. The CDR3 DNA reads as TGTGCCAGCAGCTTAACATCCAGGGCAGGGGAGACCCAGTACTTC. It is translated as CASSLTSRAGETQYF.

The chain employs TRBV11-2 and TRBJ2-7; D is tentatively TRBD1 or TRBD2 (5 bases each). This CDR3 comprises 13 residues. Germline V gives CDR1 SGHAT, CDR2 FQNNGV. Trimming cost V 3 bases and J 6 bases, with 12 bases left between them. In nucleotides, the CDR3 is TGTGCCAGCAGCTTTGGGGGAATGGGCGAGCAGTACTTC. It codes for CASSFGGMGEQYF.

This clone occurred once. Other nucleotide sequences from this sample produce the same CDR3. V and J are TRBV6-5 and TRBJ2-1, with D unresolved. The V gene's germline CDR1 is MNHEY and CDR2 SVGAGI. Between the trimmed V and J ends, which lost 1 base and 7 bases, there was a span of 2 bases. This CDR3 contains 11 residues. For the CDR3, the DNA is TGTGCCAGCAGTTACTTGAATGAGCAGTTCTTC. Protein: CASSYLNEQFF.

The chain employs TRBV14 and TRBJ1-3, with D hard to call. This CDR3 contains 16 residues. With 0 bases removed from V and 4 bases from J, the gap between germline ends came to 13 bases. CDR1 SGHDN and CDR2 FVKESK come from the germline V gene. Here the CDR3 DNA reads TGTGCCAGCAGCCAAGATCCGCGACTCAGGGGAAACACCATATATTTT. It translates to CASSQDPRLRGNTIYF.

The V and J genes are TRBV19 and TRBJ2-7; perhaps D is TRBD1 or TRBD2 (5 bases each). Trimming left V 1 base short and J 11 bases short, with 21 bases between. The CDR3 loop spans 15 amino acids. Germline CDR1 LNHDA, CDR2 SQIVND (reference sequence). CDR3 residues: CASSIGAGTLLQEYF. The DNA of the CDR3 is TGTGCCAGTAGTATAGGGGCTGGGACCCTCCTTCAGGAGTACTTC.

This chain uses TRBV27 with TRBJ2-2, with 9 nucleotides matching TRBD1. The CDR3 spans 17 residues. V trimming: 1 base; J trimming: 4 bases; junction bases outside the gene matches: 7. Germline loops: CDR1 MNHEY, CDR2 SMNVEV (reference sequence). The CDR3 reads CASSLFAGQGGTGELFF. CDR3 coding DNA: TGTGCCAGCAGTTTATTCGCGGGACAGGGTGGCACCGGGGAGCTGTTTTTT.

This clone was recorded a few times. V usage is TRBV18 and J usage is TRBJ2-7, with D unclear. V was clipped by 5 bases and J by 3 bases, with 14 bases between them. CDR1 is KGHSH, CDR2 LQKENI, per germline. The CDR3 contains 14 residues. CDR3 residues: CASSSKARRYEQYF. CDR3 nucleotides: TGTGCCAGCTCATCGAAGGCACGGCGCTACGAGCAGTACTTC.

The rearrangement joins TRBV4-1 to TRBJ2-3; 7 bases line up with TRBD2. V shed 1 base, J shed 9 bases, and the junction held 10 bases outside the gene matches. Germline V CDR1 and CDR2: MGHRA, YSYEKL. The CDR3 length is 15 residues. CDR3 sequence (DNA): TGCGCCAGCAGCCAAGGGACTAGTCCCTCTGTCACGCAGTATTTT. It translates to CASSQGTSPSVTQYF.

The rearrangement joins TRBV19 to TRBJ2-7; TRBD1 is a possible D gene (6 bases). Trimming removed 3 bases at V and 2 bases at J, with 20 bases between. This CDR3 comprises 17 residues. The germline V gene encodes CDR1 LNHDA and CDR2 SQIVND (reference sequence). DNA of the CDR3: TGTGCCAGTAGTATTAATCTCGGGACACCAATACCCTACGAGCAGTACTTC. As protein: CASSINLGTPIPYEQYF.

The genes are TRBV11-2 and TRBJ1-1; D gene uncertain. CDR3 length equals 14 residues. Trimming stripped 0 bases from V and 1 base from J, with 6 bases between. Germline V CDR1 and CDR2: SGHAT, FQNNGV. The CDR3 sequence: CASSLDGTNTEAFF. In DNA form, the CDR3 reads TGTGCCAGCAGCTTAGATGGTACGAACACTGAAGCTTTCTTT.

The chain recombines TRBV15 with TRBJ2-3, with D perhaps TRBD1 (6 bases). The ends were cut back, 4 bases at V and 2 bases at J, with 13 bases in the middle. This CDR3 has 15 amino acids. Germline V gives CDR1 LNHNV, CDR2 YYDKDF (reference sequence). CDR3 residues: CATSTGQLNTDTQYF. The DNA of the CDR3 is TGTGCCACCAGCACCGGACAGCTAAACACAGATACGCAGTATTTT.

The chain joins TRBV2 to TRBJ1-6; D perhaps matches TRBD1 (6 bases). CDR1 is SNHLY and CDR2 is FYNNEI in the germline V gene. V lost 5 bases, J lost 12 bases, and 20 bases lay in between. CDR3 length: 15 amino acids. The CDR3 region is CASSSYPTGSRPLHF. The CDR3 DNA reads TGTGCCAGCAGTTCCTATCCAACAGGGAGCAGACCCCTCCACTTT.